The rows below give T cell receptor beta chains drawn from one sample of a study of patients and donors after allogeneic stem cell transplantation. TCRdb reprocessed the RT-PCR reads via MiXCR and lists one record per CDR3 protein. The table shows some 17,000 distinct CDR3 sequences, with 27% occurring only once. Source material: blood, either unsorted or a sorted T cell fraction (not recorded which). These receptors all come from a human donor who was either an allogeneic HSCT recipient or a stem cell or donor lymphocyte infusion donor (not recorded which). It is not recorded whose cells these are; they may come from a transplant donor. Each CDR3 is given with its conserved first and last residue. D genes are given only for firm matches. Not all rows give a size; the values are once, few, many and, for expanded clones, a class.

j_call: TRBJ2-7; v_call: TRBV18; d_call: NA; clone_size: few; cdr3_aa: CASSPRPPPFSYEQYF; cdr3_nt: TGTGCCAGCTCACCGAGGCCACCACCGTTCTCCTACGAGCAGTACTTC
j_call: TRBJ1-2; v_call: TRBV5-5; d_call: NA; clone_size: NA; cdr3_aa: CASSFGDSKSYGYTF; cdr3_nt: TGTGCCAGCAGCTTCGGAGACAGCAAATCCTATGGCTACACCTTC
j_call: TRBJ1-4; v_call: TRBV7-9; d_call: NA; clone_size: NA; cdr3_aa: CASSFRPGPEKLFF; cdr3_nt: TGTGCCAGCAGCTTCCGCCCCGGCCCTGAAAAACTGTTTTTT
j_call: TRBJ1-5; v_call: TRBV6-6; d_call: NA; clone_size: many; cdr3_aa: CASTNGGVWSNQPQHF; cdr3_nt: TGTGCCAGCACCAACGGGGGGGTCTGGAGCAATCAGCCCCAGCATTTT
j_call: TRBJ1-5; v_call: TRBV5-1; d_call: NA; clone_size: NA; cdr3_aa: CASSLEGVSGNQPRHF; cdr3_nt: TGCGCCAGCAGCTTGGAAGGGGTCTCAGGCAATCAGCCCCGGCATTTT
j_call: TRBJ1-2; v_call: TRBV7-9; d_call: NA; clone_size: few; cdr3_aa: CASSSSNTSNYGYTF; cdr3_nt: TGTGCCAGCAGCTCCAGCAATACCTCTAACTATGGCTACACCTTC
j_call: TRBJ2-7; v_call: TRBV2; d_call: NA; clone_size: NA; cdr3_aa: CASQGTYEQYF; cdr3_nt: TGTGCCAGCCAGGGGACCTACGAGCAGTACTTC
j_call: TRBJ2-7; v_call: TRBV5-1; d_call: TRBD2; clone_size: NA; cdr3_aa: CASSLRASLAGRPYEQYF; cdr3_nt: TGCGCCAGCAGCTTGAGGGCTTCACTAGCGGGGCGACCCTACGAGCAGTACTTC
j_call: TRBJ1-6; v_call: TRBV10-2; d_call: NA; clone_size: NA; cdr3_aa: CASSDRRSSYNSPLHF; cdr3_nt: TGCGCCAGCAGTGACAGGAGGAGCTCCTATAATTCACCCCTCCACTTT
j_call: TRBJ1-1; v_call: TRBV6-4; d_call: NA; clone_size: NA; cdr3_aa: CASRLTVTSEAFF; cdr3_nt: TGTGCCAGCAGACTGACAGTAACCTCCGAAGCTTTCTTT
j_call: TRBJ1-4; v_call: TRBV20-1; d_call: NA; clone_size: NA; cdr3_aa: CSASEFGEKLFF; cdr3_nt: TGCAGTGCTAGCGAGTTCGGTGAAAAACTGTTTTTT
j_call: TRBJ1-5; v_call: TRBV20-1; d_call: TRBD1; clone_size: many; cdr3_aa: CSAGTASRWSQPQHF; cdr3_nt: TGCAGTGCCGGGACAGCCTCCCGGTGGAGTCAGCCCCAGCATTTT
j_call: TRBJ1-4; v_call: TRBV5-6; d_call: TRBD1; clone_size: few; cdr3_aa: CASSRTYRGGEKLFF; cdr3_nt: TGTGCCAGCAGCCGTACATACAGGGGAGGTGAAAAACTGTTTTTT
j_call: TRBJ2-1; v_call: TRBV20-1; d_call: NA; clone_size: NA; cdr3_aa: CSARDWHRTYNEQFF; cdr3_nt: TGCAGTGCTAGAGATTGGCACAGAACCTACAATGAGCAGTTCTTC
j_call: TRBJ1-1; v_call: TRBV2; d_call: TRBD1; clone_size: few; cdr3_aa: CALQGANTEAFF; cdr3_nt: TGTGCCTTACAGGGGGCAAACACTGAAGCTTTCTTT
j_call: TRBJ1-2; v_call: TRBV9; d_call: TRBD1; clone_size: NA; cdr3_aa: CASSVAGQGVYGYTF; cdr3_nt: TGTGCCAGCAGCGTAGCGGGACAGGGTGTTTACGGCTACACCTTC
j_call: TRBJ1-2; v_call: TRBV7-2; d_call: NA; clone_size: few; cdr3_aa: CASSLGGGQARYGYTF; cdr3_nt: TGTGCCAGCAGCTTAGGTGGCGGGCAGGCTCGCTATGGCTACACCTTC
j_call: TRBJ1-6; v_call: TRBV4-2; d_call: NA; clone_size: few; cdr3_aa: CASTPRADFAYNSPLHF; cdr3_nt: TGTGCCAGCACCCCCAGGGCGGATTTTGCCTATAATTCACCCCTCCACTTT
j_call: TRBJ1-1; v_call: TRBV4-1; d_call: TRBD1; clone_size: few; cdr3_aa: CASSQARGMNTEAFF; cdr3_nt: TGCGCCAGCAGCCAGGCCAGGGGGATGAACACTGAAGCTTTCTTT
j_call: TRBJ1-5; v_call: TRBV29-1; d_call: TRBD1; clone_size: NA; cdr3_aa: CSAGDSWNQPQHF; cdr3_nt: TGCAGCGCCGGGGACAGCTGGAATCAGCCCCAGCATTTT
j_call: TRBJ2-1; v_call: TRBV5-1; d_call: NA; clone_size: NA; cdr3_aa: CASSLATGYSYNEQFF; cdr3_nt: TGCGCCAGCAGCTTGGCCACGGGGTACTCCTACAATGAGCAGTTCTTC
j_call: TRBJ1-2; v_call: TRBV4-1; d_call: NA; clone_size: NA; cdr3_aa: CASNHRDYGYTF; cdr3_nt: TGCGCCAGCAACCACAGGGACTATGGCTACACCTTC
j_call: TRBJ1-2; v_call: TRBV12-3/TRBV12-4; d_call: TRBD1; clone_size: NA; cdr3_aa: CASSLWTGRTGLNYGYTF; cdr3_nt: TGTGCCAGCAGTCTTTGGACAGGCCGCACAGGGCTAAACTATGGCTACACCTTC
j_call: TRBJ1-5; v_call: TRBV6-6; d_call: NA; clone_size: few; cdr3_aa: CASSSQGTHQPQHF; cdr3_nt: TGTGCCAGCAGTTCCCAGGGGACCCATCAGCCCCAGCATTTT
j_call: TRBJ1-1; v_call: TRBV12-3/TRBV12-4; d_call: TRBD1; clone_size: NA; cdr3_aa: CASSPGTGGFTEAFF; cdr3_nt: TGTGCCAGCAGTCCTGGGACAGGGGGCTTCACTGAAGCTTTCTTT
j_call: TRBJ1-1; v_call: TRBV29-1; d_call: NA; clone_size: NA; cdr3_aa: CSVNRAASVNTEAFF; cdr3_nt: TGCAGCGTCAACAGGGCGGCGAGTGTGAACACTGAAGCTTTCTTT
j_call: TRBJ1-5; v_call: TRBV5-1; d_call: TRBD1; clone_size: few; cdr3_aa: CASSQGQGEQPQHF; cdr3_nt: TGCGCCAGCAGCCAGGGACAGGGGGAGCAGCCCCAGCATTTT
j_call: TRBJ1-6; v_call: TRBV30; d_call: NA; clone_size: NA; cdr3_aa: CAWSAGRVPPLHF; cdr3_nt: TGTGCCTGGAGTGCGGGCAGGGTGCCACCCCTCCACTTT
j_call: TRBJ2-2; v_call: TRBV9; d_call: TRBD2; clone_size: NA; cdr3_aa: CASSVRPQAGGPSGELFF; cdr3_nt: TGTGCCAGCAGCGTAAGGCCCCAGGCGGGGGGGCCGTCCGGGGAGCTGTTTTTT
j_call: TRBJ1-5; v_call: TRBV7-2; d_call: NA; clone_size: NA; cdr3_aa: CASSVRIHQPQHF; cdr3_nt: TGTGCCAGCAGCGTACGAATCCATCAGCCCCAGCATTTT
j_call: TRBJ1-6; v_call: TRBV5-1; d_call: NA; clone_size: few; cdr3_aa: CASSLEGYSYNSPLHF; cdr3_nt: TGCGCCAGCAGCTTGGAGGGATACTCCTATAATTCACCCCTCCACTTT
j_call: TRBJ1-2; v_call: TRBV27; d_call: NA; clone_size: few; cdr3_aa: CASSITGMGFYGYTF; cdr3_nt: TGTGCCAGCAGTATAACAGGGATGGGATTCTATGGCTACACCTTC
j_call: TRBJ1-1; v_call: TRBV30; d_call: NA; clone_size: many; cdr3_aa: CASTGTVDFWNTEAFF; cdr3_nt: TGTGCCTCAACCGGGACCGTCGACTTTTGGAACACTGAAGCTTTCTTT